The next 30 T cell receptor beta chains were all read from a single sample in a study of CD8+ T cells in alopecia areata. Scientists pooled cutaneous lymph node cells and sorted them on CD4, CD8alpha, NKG2D, NKG2ACE and other markers. cDNA serving as the sequencing template came from extracted, reverse transcribed RNA. TCRdb's copy holds only in-frame clones and misses some; the assay was immunoSEQ multiplex PCR. The sample has 200,000 to 300,000 clones, none seen only once; the top ten hold about 1.1%. Sequencing was carried out using CD4+ T cells sorted from a lymph node. Source of these receptors: a C3H/HeJ mouse with alopecia areata. Mouse strain MHC haplotype: H2-k.

About this clone itself: Germline and genes here are mouse. The sequence runs out 4 residues before the end of the CDR3; the remainder is reconstructed from the germline J gene. The J gene is TRBJ2-1, the V gene TRBV17; 7 bases fit TRBD2. This CDR3 has 15 amino acids. Trimming removed 3 bases from V and 2 bases from J; junction bases left unmatched: 4. From germline, CDR1 is MNHDT and CDR2 YYDKIL. The CDR3 is CASSSGGGYYAEQFF. The part of the CDR3 DNA that was read is TGTGCTAGCAGTAGTGGTGGGGGGTACTATGCT. Based on the CDR3 plus reference TRBV17 and TRBJ2-1, the full variable domain is DTTVKQNPRYKLARVGKPVNLICSQTMNHDTMYWYQKKPNQAPKLLLFYYDKILNREADTFEKFQSSRPNNSFCSLYIGSAGLEYSAMYLCASSSGGGYYAEQFFGPGTRLTVL.

This clone occurred many times. Any gene name here is a mouse gene name. The read terminates 4 residues before the CDR3 end, so the remaining end is supplied by the germline J gene. Other DNA sequences in this sample translate to the same CDR3. The rearrangement links TRBV13-1 to TRBJ2-3; 10 bases fit TRBD1. Germline V gene data show CDR1 as NSHNY and CDR2 as SYGAGN. This CDR3 is built from 16 residues. J lost 1 base, V lost 0 bases, and 2 bases had no gene match. CDR3 region: CASSDAGTGGAETLYF. The CDR3 bases that were read are TGTGCCAGCAGTGATGCAGGGACAGGGGGTGCAGAA.

This clone was counted a few times. This may arise from a read error, as a much more abundant clone is one base away. Germline and genes: mouse. The read ends 4 residues before the CDR3 terminus; that terminus is restored from the germline J gene. The chain employs TRBV13-3 and TRBJ2-1, with TRBD2 matching over 7 bases. The ends lost 3 bases at V and 1 base at J; junction bases unmatched: 1. The CDR3 has 14 amino acids. From germline, CDR1 is NNHDY and CDR2 SYVADS. The CDR3 spells CASSAWGNYAEQFF. CDR3 bases read: TGTGCCAGCAGTGCCTGGGGGAACTATGCT.

As concerns this clone: Gene names are the mouse ones. With the read ending 4 residues before the CDR3 end, the germline J gene is used to fill in that end. The chain links TRBV17 to TRBJ2-7; 7 bases fit TRBD1. Trimming at V came to 6 bases and at J to 3 bases, leaving 2 bases not matched to a gene. Per germline, CDR1 MNHDT and CDR2 YYDKIL. This CDR3 has 12 residues. CDR3 in amino acids: CASRRTGYEQYF. CDR3 DNA, as far as it was read: TGTGCTAGCAGACGGACAGGCTAT.

As to this clone: The genes are named according to mouse. The read falls 4 residues short of the CDR3 end, and the missing part is taken from the germline J gene. The chain links TRBV17 to TRBJ2-4; 11 nucleotides line up with TRBD2. The CDR3 is made up of 15 amino acids. Germline CDR1 MNHDT, CDR2 YYDKIL. CDR3 in amino acids: CASSRGLGERNTLYF. CDR3 DNA (partial): TGTGCTAGCAGTAGGGGACTGGGGGAAAGAAAC.

Note on this clone: A much larger clone differs by one base, so this may be a read error. Mouse gene names apply. The read ends 4 residues early relative to the CDR3; the germline J gene fills the gap. The sample has other DNA sequences that encode this CDR3 too. J is TRBJ2-5 and V is TRBV19, with 7 bases that match TRBD1. J was trimmed by 3 bases and V by 1 base; bases with no gene match: 2. Germline values: CDR1 FNHDT, CDR2 SITEND (reference sequence). The CDR3 length is 14 residues. This CDR3 reads CASSILGQQDTQYF. The CDR3 DNA, read in part, is TGTGCCAGCAGTATACTGGGACAGCAAGAC.

Concerning this clone itself: Mouse germline and gene names are used. The read halts 4 residues ahead of the CDR3 end, with the missing end drawn from the germline J gene. The chain is built from TRBV13-1 and TRBJ2-7; possible D gene TRBD2, 5 bases. The CDR3 contains 14 residues. Trimming cost V 1 base and J 0 bases, with 8 bases left between them. The germline V gene has CDR1 NSHNY and CDR2 SYGAGN. The CDR3 sequence is CASSDNWSSYEQYF. The sequenced part of the CDR3 DNA is TGTGCCAGCAGTGATAACTGGAGCTCCTAT.

This clone was counted only a few times. This could be a read error, since a much larger clone is one nucleotide away. The genes are named according to mouse. The CDR3 end lies 4 residues beyond the end of the read and is filled in from the germline J gene. The chain uses TRBV13-1 and TRBJ1-1; 7 bases are shared with TRBD1. Germline CDR1 NSHNY, CDR2 SYGAGN. CDR3 size: 11 residues. CDR3 protein: CASRGTAEVFF. Partial CDR3 DNA: TGTGCCAGCAGGGGGACAGCA.

This clone turned up a few times. Here the gene names and germline are mouse. The sequence runs out 4 residues before the end of the CDR3; the remainder is reconstructed from the germline J gene. This chain links TRBV5 with TRBJ2-3, with TRBD2 identical over 9 bases. V shed 4 bases, J shed 3 bases, and the junction held 2 bases outside the gene matches. The CDR3 length is 14 residues. Germline loops: CDR1 LGHNA, CDR2 YNLKQL (reference sequence). CDR3 in amino acids: CASSPGGVAETLYF. Partial CDR3 DNA: TGTGCCAGCAGCCCTGGGGGGGTGGCAGAA.

The table lists this clone with a few counts. Here the gene names and germline are mouse. The sample carries other DNA sequences with the same CDR3. CDR3 bases read: TGTGCCAGCAGTTTTCCCGACAGTCAAGAC. Amino acid sequence: CASSFPDSQD. In full, the CDR3 is CASSFPDSQDTQYF. The V call is TRBV14, the J call TRBJ2-5; tentative D call: TRBD1 (5 bases). The read falls 4 residues short of the CDR3 end, and the missing part is taken from the germline J gene. The CDR3 contains 14 residues. Germline CDR1 is SGHDT and CDR2 is FRDEAV. Trimming took 2 bases from V and 3 from J, leaving 10 bases between them.

Note on this clone: The listed genes are named as in mouse. Coverage ceases 4 residues before the CDR3 finishes, and the germline J gene fills in the end. The rearrangement joins TRBV5 to TRBJ2-3; the D is unclear. V lost 4 bases and J lost 0, with 11 bases in between. In germline, CDR1 is LGHNA, CDR2 YNLKQL (reference sequence). This CDR3 has 15 amino acids. Partial CDR3 DNA: TGTGCCAGCAGCCCCCTGGCAGCTAGTGCAGAA. Amino acid sequence: CASSPLAASAE. The whole CDR3 sequence reads CASSPLAASAETLYF.

Regarding this clone: These gene names are mouse names. The CDR3 here is CASGDADRGAEQFF. The covered CDR3 bases are TGTGCCAGCGGTGATGCTGACAGGGGGGCT. The chain joins TRBV13-2 to TRBJ2-1, with TRBD1 identical over 9 bases. The read comes to an end 4 residues before the CDR3 does, leaving the germline J gene to fill in the end. This CDR3 region has 14 residues. Germline assignment: CDR1 NNHNN and CDR2 SYGAGS (reference sequence).

Details on this clone: Genes here carry mouse names. The read ends 4 residues shy of where the CDR3 ends; the end is completed using the germline J gene. The gene calls are TRBV13-1 and TRBJ2-5; TRBD2 matches 9 bases. The CDR3 contains 16 residues. The germline V gene encodes CDR1 NSHNY and CDR2 SYGAGN. V lost 4 bases, J lost 0 bases, and 6 bases stayed unmatched. This CDR3 is CASSPGTGSNQDTQYF. CDR3 DNA, as far as it was read: TGTGCCAGCAGTCCCGGGACTGGGAGTAACCAAGAC.

In this sample, this clone turned up a few times. These gene names are mouse names. The sequence runs out 4 residues before the end of the CDR3; the remainder is reconstructed from the germline J gene. The V call is TRBV14, the J call TRBJ2-5, with 10 bases lining up with TRBD1. The length of the CDR3 is 14 residues. Germline V gives CDR1 SGHDT, CDR2 FRDEAV. Incomplete CDR3 DNA: TGTGCCAGCAGTCTCGGGACAGGGGCGGAC. Its translation is CASSLGTGAD. The entire CDR3 reads CASSLGTGADTQYF.

This clone showed up just a few times. Gene names are mouse gene names. The read halts 4 residues ahead of the CDR3 end, with the missing end drawn from the germline J gene. This chain connects TRBV13-1 to TRBJ2-5, with 11 nucleotides matching TRBD2. Germline V gives CDR1 NSHNY, CDR2 SYGAGN. This CDR3 is 16 amino acids long. CDR3 region: CASSPPGLGEGDTQYF. The covered CDR3 bases are TGTGCCAGCAGCCCTCCGGGACTGGGGGAAGGAGAC.

This clone was seen a handful of times. Gene names are mouse gene names. From the germline J gene comes the end of the CDR3, since the read stops 4 residues before it. The chain carries TRBV5 and TRBJ2-3; 13 bases map to TRBD2. The CDR3 sequence is 19 residues long. Germline CDR1 is LGHNA and CDR2 is YNLKQL (reference sequence). J gave up 3 bases and V 4 bases, and 13 bases lay outside the gene matches. Incomplete CDR3 DNA: TGTGCCAGCAGCCTCCCCGGGACTGGGGGGGTCCTAGGGGCAGAA. Encoded protein: CASSLPGTGGVLGAE. The CDR3 in its entirety is CASSLPGTGGVLGAETLYF.

In the case of this clone: Gene names and germline match the mouse. Coverage ceases 4 residues before the CDR3 finishes, and the germline J gene fills in the end. The V call is TRBV13-1, the J call TRBJ2-1; TRBD2 agrees at 8 bases. This CDR3 has 16 amino acids. CDR1 is NSHNY, CDR2 SYGAGN, per germline. The ends lost 3 bases at V and 6 bases at J; junction bases unmatched: 11. The CDR3 DNA, read in part, is TGTGCCAGCAGTGGTAACTGGGGGTTTGTGGGTGCT. As protein: CASSGNWGFVGA. The full CDR3 reads CASSGNWGFVGAEQFF.

As to this clone: Gene names refer to mouse genes. The CDR3 end lies 4 residues beyond the end of the read and is filled in from the germline J gene. The sample carries other DNA sequences with the same CDR3. The gene calls are TRBV13-1 and TRBJ1-2; TRBD1 matches at 9 bases. The CDR3 extends over 15 amino acids. The germline gives CDR1 NSHNY, CDR2 SYGAGN. V was clipped by 2 bases and J by 0 bases; unmatched bases: 2. The CDR3 sequence: CASSERQGANSDYTF. The DNA read from the CDR3 is TGTGCCAGCAGTGAAAGACAGGGGGCAAACTCC.

There are a few counts of this clone. Gene and germline names: mouse. The read stops 4 residues short of the end of the CDR3; the missing end is completed from the germline J gene. The V gene is TRBV19, the J gene TRBJ2-7; 7 nucleotides align to TRBD1. Germline CDR1 and CDR2: FNHDT and SITEND (reference sequence). The CDR3 is 14 residues long. This CDR3 reads CASSPPGQLDEQYF. Incomplete CDR3 DNA: TGTGCCAGCAGTCCGCCGGGACAGCTAGAT.

This clone was found a few times. Any gene name here is a mouse gene name. The read gets to within 4 residues of the CDR3 end, and the germline J gene fills in the rest. The chain employs TRBV5 and TRBJ2-2, with D unresolved. Trimming took off 0 bases at V and 4 bases at J, with 9 bases between the two ends. CDR3 length: 15 amino acids. Germline CDR1 is LGHNA and CDR2 is YNLKQL (reference sequence). CDR3 in amino acids: CASSQDRVSTGQLYF. CDR3 DNA (partial): TGTGCCAGCAGCCAAGATAGGGTCTCCACCGGG.

This clone was seen only a few times. Gene names refer to mouse genes. The CDR3 is cut off 4 residues early in the read; its end comes from the germline J gene. The chain uses TRBV13-2 and TRBJ2-3, with a weak D call TRBD2 (6 bases). The germline gives CDR1 NNHNN, CDR2 SYGAGS (reference sequence). V shed 3 bases and J shed 0 bases, with 14 bases lying between them. The CDR3 is 16 amino acids. The CDR3 DNA, read in part, is TGTGCCAGCGGTGCAGCGGGGGGTCCTAGTGCAGAA. Its protein is CASGAAGGPSAE. The full-length CDR3 reads as CASGAAGGPSAETLYF.

This clone has only a few counts. The genes are named according to mouse. The CDR3 extends 4 residues past the end of the read, so its final part is completed from the germline J gene. Other nucleotide sequences from this sample produce the same CDR3. This chain links TRBV5 with TRBJ2-1; tentatively, D is TRBD2 (5 bases). From germline, CDR1 is LGHNA and CDR2 YNLKQL (reference sequence). With 0 bases removed from V and 4 bases from J, the gap between germline ends came to 10 bases. The CDR3 length is 15 residues. CDR3 bases read: TGTGCCAGCAGCCAAGATCTGGGCGGGTATGCT. Amino acids: CASSQDLGGYA. The full-length CDR3 reads as CASSQDLGGYAEQFF.

About this clone: Germline and genes here are mouse. The sequence runs out 4 residues before the end of the CDR3; the remainder is reconstructed from the germline J gene. This sample includes further DNA sequences coding for the same CDR3. V usage is TRBV1 and J usage is TRBJ2-1, with D possibly TRBD2 on 6 matching bases. V lost 1 base to trimming and J lost 3 bases, with 7 bases between them. The CDR3 has 14 amino acids. Germline CDR1 NSQYPW, CDR2 LRSPGD (reference sequence). The CDR3 DNA, read in part, is TGCACCTGCAGTGCAGCGGGGGGCTATGCT. Residues: CTCSAAGGYA. The entire CDR3 reads CTCSAAGGYAEQFF.

Turning to this clone: Germline and genes here are mouse. The CDR3 goes on 4 residues after the read ends, and that part is filled in from the germline J gene. The chain links TRBV1 to TRBJ2-5; TRBD1 aligns across 9 bases. Germline loops: CDR1 NSQYPW, CDR2 LRSPGD (reference sequence). The CDR3 covers 15 residues. The CDR3 protein is CTCSALRDREDTQYF. CDR3 DNA, as far as it was read: TGCACCTGCAGTGCACTCCGGGACAGGGAAGAC. The full variable domain, rest sourced from reference TRBV1 and TRBJ2-5, is VTLLEQNPRWRLVPRGQAVNLRCILKNSQYPWMSWYQQDLQKQLQWLFTLRSPGDKEVKSLPGADYLATRVTDTELRLQVANMSQGRTLYCTCSALRDREDTQYFGPGTRLLVL.

Comments on this clone: Gene names follow the mouse nomenclature. The read ends 4 residues shy of where the CDR3 ends; the end is completed using the germline J gene. The rearrangement uses TRBV13-1 and TRBJ1-2; 10 bases are shared with TRBD1. In germline, CDR1 is NSHNY, CDR2 SYGAGN. Trimming took 0 bases from V and 4 from J; bases not matched to a gene: 9. The CDR3 has 17 residues. The CDR3 protein is CASSDADRGRYISDYTF. CDR3 bases read: TGTGCCAGCAGTGATGCAGACAGGGGGCGTTATATCTCC.

A few counts support this clone. Mouse gene names and germline throughout. The CDR3 is cut off 4 residues early in the read; its end comes from the germline J gene. The same CDR3 can be traced to other DNA sequences in this sample. This rearrangement joins TRBV5 to TRBJ2-7; 7 nucleotides align to TRBD1. The CDR3 sequence is 14 residues long. CDR1 LGHNA and CDR2 YNLKQL come from the germline V gene (reference sequence). With V trimmed by 4 bases and J by 0 bases, 3 bases remained unmatched. The covered CDR3 bases are TGTGCCAGCAGCCCTCGGGACAGCTCCTAT. Its protein product is CASSPRDSSY. The CDR3 as a whole reads CASSPRDSSYEQYF.

This clone appeared a few times. At one of its ends the junction is not consistent with the germline gene, which may arise from a read error. The gene names here belong to mouse. The DNA ends 4 residues before the CDR3 does, and the rest of the CDR3 is filled in from the germline J gene. The chain employs TRBV13-2 and TRBJ1-2; D is possibly TRBD1 (6 bases). This CDR3 region has 14 residues. The V gene's germline CDR1 is NNHNN and CDR2 SYGAGS (reference sequence). The CDR3 DNA, read in part, is TGTGCCAGCAGTAGACAGGTTGCAAACCCC. It is translated as CASSRQVANP. The CDR3 as a whole reads CASSRQVANPDYTF.

This clone was picked up many times. Gene names refer to mouse genes. The sequenced fragment ends 4 residues before the CDR3 boundary, so the rest is inferred from the germline J gene. The rearrangement links TRBV17 to TRBJ2-1; unclear D gene. CDR3 size: 14 residues. Germline values: CDR1 MNHDT, CDR2 YYDKIL. Deletions cut 5 bases from V and 3 bases from J, with 11 bases between. The sequenced part of the CDR3 DNA is TGTGCTAGCAGTGTCAGATTTACCTATGCT. The encoded protein is CASSVRFTYA. In full, the CDR3 reads CASSVRFTYAEQFF. Complete variable domain (other parts from reference TRBV17 and TRBJ2-1): DTTVKQNPRYKLARVGKPVNLICSQTMNHDTMYWYQKKPNQAPKLLLFYYDKILNREADTFEKFQSSRPNNSFCSLYIGSAGLEYSAMYLCASSVRFTYAEQFFGPGTRLTVL.

This clone has just a few counts. The gene names given are mouse names. This chain's CDR3 is CASSPDRAHQDTQYF. CDR3 bases read: TGTGCCAGCAGTCCAGACAGGGCTCACCAAGAC. V gene TRBV14 combines with J gene TRBJ2-5; the match to TRBD1 covers 7 bases. With the read ending 4 residues before the CDR3 end, the germline J gene is used to fill in that end. Germline lookup yields CDR1 SGHDT and CDR2 FRDEAV. The junction had 6 bases not matched to a gene; V was cut back by 4 bases and J by 1 base. CDR3 length: 15 amino acids.

Details on this clone: Gene and germline names: mouse. The sequenced CDR3 bases are TGTGCCAGCAGTGATAGCTGGGGGGTCACAGAA. It codes for CASSDSWGVTE. The full CDR3 protein reads CASSDSWGVTETLYF. The chain links TRBV13-1 to TRBJ2-3, with 8 bases identical to TRBD2. The CDR3 end is not reached by the read, which stops 4 residues before it; the germline J gene fills it in. This CDR3 has 15 amino acids. CDR1 and CDR2 from the germline V gene are NSHNY and SYGAGN. The trim removed 1 base at V and 4 bases at J, leaving 5 bases unmatched.